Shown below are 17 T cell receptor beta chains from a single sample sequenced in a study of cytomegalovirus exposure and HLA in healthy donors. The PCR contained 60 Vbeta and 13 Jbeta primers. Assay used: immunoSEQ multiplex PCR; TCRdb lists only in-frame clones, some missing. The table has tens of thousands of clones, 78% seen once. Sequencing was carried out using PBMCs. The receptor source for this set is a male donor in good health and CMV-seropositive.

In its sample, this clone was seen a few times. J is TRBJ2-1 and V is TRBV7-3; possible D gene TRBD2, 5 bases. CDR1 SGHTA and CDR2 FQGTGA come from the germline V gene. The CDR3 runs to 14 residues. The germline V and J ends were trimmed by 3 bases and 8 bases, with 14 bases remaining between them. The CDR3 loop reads CASSFRDSTHEQFF. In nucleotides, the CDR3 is TGTGCCAGCAGCTTTCGGGATAGCACCCATGAGCAGTTCTTC.

CDR3 nucleotides: TGTGCCACCAGCAGAGAACAGGGGACATATGGCTACACCTTC. Its protein product is CATSREQGTYGYTF. This chain uses TRBV15 with TRBJ1-2, with 7 bases fitting TRBD1. The V gene end was trimmed by 0 bases and the J gene end by 5 bases; junction bases not matched to a gene: 3. CDR1 is LNHNV, CDR2 YYDKDF, per germline (reference sequence). This CDR3 region has 14 residues.

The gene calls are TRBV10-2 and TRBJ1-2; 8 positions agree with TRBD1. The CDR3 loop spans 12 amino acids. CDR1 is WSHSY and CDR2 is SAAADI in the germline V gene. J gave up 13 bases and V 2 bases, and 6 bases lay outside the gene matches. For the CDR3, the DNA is TGCGCCAGCAGTGAGGGGACAGGCTTATTCACCTTC. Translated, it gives CASSEGTGLFTF.

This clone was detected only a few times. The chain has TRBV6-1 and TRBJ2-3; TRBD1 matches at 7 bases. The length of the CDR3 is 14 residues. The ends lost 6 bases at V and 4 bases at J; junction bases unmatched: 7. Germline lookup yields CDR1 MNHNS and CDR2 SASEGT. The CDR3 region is CASRRQGEADTQYF. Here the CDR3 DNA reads TGTGCCAGCAGGAGACAGGGTGAGGCAGATACGCAGTATTTT.

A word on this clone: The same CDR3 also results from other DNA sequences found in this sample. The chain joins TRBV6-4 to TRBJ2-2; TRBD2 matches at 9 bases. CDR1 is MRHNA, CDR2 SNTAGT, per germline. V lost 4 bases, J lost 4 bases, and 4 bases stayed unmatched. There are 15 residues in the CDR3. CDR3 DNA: TGTGCCAGCAGTGTTTTAGCGGGGGCCACCGGGGAGCTGTTTTTT. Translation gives CASSVLAGATGELFF.

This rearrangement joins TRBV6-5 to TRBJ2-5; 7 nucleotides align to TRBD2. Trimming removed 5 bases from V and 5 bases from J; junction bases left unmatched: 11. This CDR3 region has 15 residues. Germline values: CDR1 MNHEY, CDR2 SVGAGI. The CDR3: CASSLWAGELETQYF. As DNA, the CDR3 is TGTGCCAGCAGTCTTTGGGCGGGAGAGCTGGAGACCCAGTACTTC.

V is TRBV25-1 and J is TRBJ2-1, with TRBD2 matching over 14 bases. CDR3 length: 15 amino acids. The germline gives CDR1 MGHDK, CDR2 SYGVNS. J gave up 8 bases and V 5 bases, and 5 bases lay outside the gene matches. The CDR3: CASSRPGLAGDEQFF. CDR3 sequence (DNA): TGTGCCAGCAGTAGACCGGGACTAGCGGGAGATGAGCAGTTCTTC.

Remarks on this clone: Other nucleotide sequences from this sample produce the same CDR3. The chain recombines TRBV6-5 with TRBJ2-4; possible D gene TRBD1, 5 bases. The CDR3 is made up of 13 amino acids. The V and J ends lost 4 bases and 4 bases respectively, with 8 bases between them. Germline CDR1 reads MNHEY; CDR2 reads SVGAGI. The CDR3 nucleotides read TGTGCCAGCAGTTTCGACAGAAAAAACATTCAGTACTTC. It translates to CASSFDRKNIQYF.

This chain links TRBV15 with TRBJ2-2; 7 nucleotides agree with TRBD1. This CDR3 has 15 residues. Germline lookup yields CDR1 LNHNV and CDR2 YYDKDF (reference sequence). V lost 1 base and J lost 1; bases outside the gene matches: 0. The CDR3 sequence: CATSRGTGNTGELFF. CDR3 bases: TGTGCCACCAGCAGAGGGACAGGGAACACCGGGGAGCTGTTTTTT.

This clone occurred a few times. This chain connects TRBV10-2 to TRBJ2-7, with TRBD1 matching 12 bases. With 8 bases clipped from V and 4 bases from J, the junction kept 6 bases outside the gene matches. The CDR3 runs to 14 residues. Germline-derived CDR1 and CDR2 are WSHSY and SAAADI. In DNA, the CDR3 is TGCGCCAGCGCACCGGGACAGGGGGCGTACGAGCAGTACTTC. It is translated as CASAPGQGAYEQYF.

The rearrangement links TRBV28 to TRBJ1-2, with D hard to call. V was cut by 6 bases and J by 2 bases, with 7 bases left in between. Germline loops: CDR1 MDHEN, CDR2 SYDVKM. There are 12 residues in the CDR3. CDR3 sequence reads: CASRGRNYGYTF. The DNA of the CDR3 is TGTGCCAGCAGGGGCAGGAACTATGGCTACACCTTC.

CDR3 in DNA: TGTGCCAGTAGTAGGGGACTAGTGGAGCAGTTCTTC. Encoded protein: CASSRGLVEQFF. This chain links TRBV19 with TRBJ2-1; 8 bases fit TRBD2. The CDR3 is 12 amino acids. The junction had 3 bases not matched to a gene; V was cut back by 4 bases and J by 10 bases. CDR1 and CDR2 (germline): LNHDA, SQIVND (reference sequence). Supplemented by reference TRBV19 and TRBJ2-1, the full variable domain reads DGGITQSPKYLFRKEGQNVTLSCEQNLNHDAMYWYRQDPGQGLRLIYYSQIVNDFQKGDIAEGYSVSREKKESFPLTVTSAQKNPTAFYLCASSRGLVEQFFGPGTRLTVL.

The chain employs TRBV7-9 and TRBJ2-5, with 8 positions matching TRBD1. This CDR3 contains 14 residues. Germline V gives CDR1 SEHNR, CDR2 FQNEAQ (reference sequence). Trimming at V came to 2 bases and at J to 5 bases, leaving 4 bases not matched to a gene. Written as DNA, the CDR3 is TGTGCCAGCAGCTTATGGGACAGGAGGGAGACCCAGTACTTC. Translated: CASSLWDRRETQYF.

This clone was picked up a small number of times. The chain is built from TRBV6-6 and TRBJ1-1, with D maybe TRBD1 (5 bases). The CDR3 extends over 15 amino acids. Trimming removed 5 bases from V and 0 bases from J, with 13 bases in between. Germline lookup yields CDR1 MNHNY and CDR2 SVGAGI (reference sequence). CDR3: CASSPPPGMNTEAFF. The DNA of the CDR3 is TGTGCCAGCAGTCCCCCCCCAGGGATGAACACTGAAGCTTTCTTT.

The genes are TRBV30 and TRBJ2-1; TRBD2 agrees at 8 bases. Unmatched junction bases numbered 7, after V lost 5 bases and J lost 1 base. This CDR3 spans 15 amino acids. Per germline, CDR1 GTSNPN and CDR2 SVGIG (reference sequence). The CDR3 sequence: CAWEPGLGSYNEQFF. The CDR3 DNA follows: TGTGCCTGGGAACCGGGACTAGGGTCCTACAATGAGCAGTTCTTC.

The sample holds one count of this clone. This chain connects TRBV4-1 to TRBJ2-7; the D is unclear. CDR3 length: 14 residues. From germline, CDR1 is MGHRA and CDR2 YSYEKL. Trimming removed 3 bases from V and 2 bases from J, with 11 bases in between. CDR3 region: CASSQLPVTYEQYF. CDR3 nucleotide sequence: TGCGCCAGCAGCCAGCTTCCAGTAACCTACGAGCAGTACTTC.

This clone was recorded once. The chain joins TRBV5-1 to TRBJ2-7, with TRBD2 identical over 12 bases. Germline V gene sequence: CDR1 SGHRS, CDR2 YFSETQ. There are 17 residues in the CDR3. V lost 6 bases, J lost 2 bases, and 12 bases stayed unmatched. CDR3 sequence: CASNPGRLAGVPYEQYF. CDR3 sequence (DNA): TGCGCCAGCAATCCAGGTAGACTAGCGGGAGTACCCTACGAGCAGTACTTC.